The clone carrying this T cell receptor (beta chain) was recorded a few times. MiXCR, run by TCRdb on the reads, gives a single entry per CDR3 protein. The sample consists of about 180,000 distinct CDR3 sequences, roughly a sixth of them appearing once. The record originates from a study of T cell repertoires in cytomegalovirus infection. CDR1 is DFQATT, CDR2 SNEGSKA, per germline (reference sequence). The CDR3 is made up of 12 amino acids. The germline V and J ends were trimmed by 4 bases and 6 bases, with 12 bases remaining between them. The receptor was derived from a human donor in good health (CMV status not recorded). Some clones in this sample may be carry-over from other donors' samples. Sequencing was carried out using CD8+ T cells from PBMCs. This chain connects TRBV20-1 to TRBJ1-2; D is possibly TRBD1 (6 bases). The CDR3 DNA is TGCAGTGCTACCCAGACAGGCCATGGCTACACCTTC. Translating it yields CSATQTGHGYTF.